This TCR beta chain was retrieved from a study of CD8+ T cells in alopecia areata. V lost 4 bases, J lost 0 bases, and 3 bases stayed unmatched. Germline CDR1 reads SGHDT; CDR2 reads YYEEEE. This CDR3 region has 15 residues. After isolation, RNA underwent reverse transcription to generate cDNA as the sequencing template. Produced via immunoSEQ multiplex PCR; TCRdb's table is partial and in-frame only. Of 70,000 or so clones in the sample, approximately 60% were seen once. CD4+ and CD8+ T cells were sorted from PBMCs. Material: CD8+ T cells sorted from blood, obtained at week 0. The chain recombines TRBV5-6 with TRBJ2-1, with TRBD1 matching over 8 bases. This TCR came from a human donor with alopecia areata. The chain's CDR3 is CASSLGQDSYNEQFF. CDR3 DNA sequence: TGTGCCAGCAGCCTGGGACAGGACTCCTACAATGAGCAGTTCTTC. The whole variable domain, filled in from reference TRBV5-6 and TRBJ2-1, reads DAGVTQSPTHLIKTRGQQVTLRCSPKSGHDTVSWYQQALGQGPQFIFQYYEEEERQRGNFPDRFSGHQFPNYSSELNVNALLLGDSALYLCASSLGQDSYNEQFFGPGTRLTVL.